This T cell receptor beta chain was profiled in a study of control samples from healthy donors and cancer patients. Repertoires were generated with immunoSEQ multiplex PCR, while TCRdb's copy carries only in-frame clones and drops some. Counted here are approximately 94,000 clones, approximately 86% occurring once; the ten biggest clones make up 0.95% to 1.5%. Trimming stripped 0 bases from V and 2 bases from J, with 16 bases between. Germline values: CDR1 SGHRS, CDR2 YFSETQ. The CDR3 sequence is 17 residues long. This chain links TRBV5-1 with TRBJ2-3, with D possibly being TRBD1 (6 bases). The sequence was collected from a woman aged 45-65 years in good health. The specimen sequenced was blood. CDR3 sequence: CASSLVASGDYTDTQYF. In DNA form, the CDR3 reads TGCGCCAGCAGCTTGGTGGCTTCAGGGGATTACACAGATACGCAGTATTTT. The full variable domain, its missing parts supplied by reference TRBV5-1 and TRBJ2-3, is KAGVTQTPRYLIKTRGQQVTLSCSPISGHRSVSWYQQTPGQGLQFLFEYFSETQRNKGNFPGRFSGRQFSNSRSEMNVSTLELGDSALYLCASSLVASGDYTDTQYFGPGTRLTVL.